This T cell receptor (beta chain) was captured in a study of T cell responses to AZD1222 COVID-19 vaccine. Findings of the study overall: White British people made up most donors, females outnumbered males, and clonal diversity was possibly underestimated. Baseline serostatus was positive in only five to seven AZD1222 recipients.

This table comes from immunoSEQ multiplex PCR, and its TCRdb copy is limited to in-frame clones, with some not included. In the table there are 150,000 to 200,000 clones, 94% of which are singletons. Notes on this clone: Antigen: not known.

V shed 1 base and J 5 bases; nucleotides not matched to a gene: 3. The germline gives CDR1 SGHNT, CDR2 YYREEE (reference sequence). The CDR3 sequence is 13 residues long. The J gene is TRBJ2-7, the V gene TRBV5-4; 7 bases line up with TRBD2. The receptor comes from an adult in good health. This material consisted of peripheral blood, taken on day 0 of AZD1222 vaccination. CDR3 nucleotide sequence: TGTGCCAGCAGCTTGCCGGGGAGGGACGAGCAGTACTTC. Translation: CASSLPGRDEQYF. The whole variable domain, filled in from reference TRBV5-4 and TRBJ2-7, reads ETGVTQSPTHLIKTRGQQVTLRCSSQSGHNTVSWYQQALGQGPQFIFQYYREEENGRGNFPPRFSGLQFPNYSSELNVNALELDDSALYLCASSLPGRDEQYFGPGTRLTVT.